Below are 21 T cell receptor beta chains sequenced from a single sample in a study of cytomegalovirus exposure and HLA in healthy donors. The PCR was carried out with 60 Vbeta primers and 13 Jbeta primers. Produced via immunoSEQ multiplex PCR; TCRdb's table is partial and in-frame only. Of 210,000 or so clones listed, 80% to 85% are singletons. Sequences were obtained from PBMCs. The source of these receptors is a boy younger than 10 in good health and CMV-seronegative.

The rearrangement joins TRBV10-2 to TRBJ2-7; 10 bases agree with TRBD2. The CDR3 is made up of 14 amino acids. The J segment lost 3 bases and the V segment lost 6 bases, leaving 5 bases of the junction unmatched. Germline V gives CDR1 WSHSY, CDR2 SAAADI. The CDR3 protein is CASSPGTSVYEQYF. As DNA, the CDR3 is TGCGCCAGCAGCCCCGGGACTAGCGTCTACGAGCAGTACTTC.

This chain links TRBV5-1 with TRBJ1-1; TRBD1 is a possible D gene (6 bases). CDR3 length: 12 amino acids. The germline V and J ends were trimmed by 2 bases and 5 bases, with 7 bases remaining between them. Germline loops: CDR1 SGHRS, CDR2 YFSETQ. The DNA of the CDR3 is TGCGCCAGCAGCTTTACAGGGACTGAAGCTTTCTTT. Translation: CASSFTGTEAFF.

The V call is TRBV5-6, the J call TRBJ2-2; D is undetermined. This CDR3 contains 13 residues. Germline V gene lookup returns CDR1 SGHDT and CDR2 YYEEEE. V lost 0 bases and J lost 6, with 6 bases in between. CDR3 in amino acids: CASSLGLPGELFF. In DNA, the CDR3 is TGTGCCAGCAGCTTGGGACTCCCCGGGGAGCTGTTTTTT.

The V gene is TRBV5-1, the J gene TRBJ2-5, with D perhaps TRBD1 (5 bases). Germline CDR1 SGHRS, CDR2 YFSETQ. Trimming took off 4 bases at V and 2 bases at J, with 15 bases between the two ends. The CDR3 consists of 15 residues. The CDR3 region is CASSPTIRVQETQYF. In DNA form, the CDR3 reads TGCGCCAGCAGCCCCACAATCAGGGTACAAGAGACCCAGTACTTC.

This chain uses TRBV10-2 with TRBJ2-7; D not certain. Germline lookup yields CDR1 WSHSY and CDR2 SAAADI. Trimming stripped 2 bases from V and 4 bases from J, with 12 bases between. The length of the CDR3 is 14 residues. The CDR3 DNA sequence: TGCGCCAGCAGTGAGGATTCGGGTTTTTACGAGCAGTACTTC. It yields the protein CASSEDSGFYEQYF.

The chain is built from TRBV5-1 and TRBJ1-2; the match to TRBD1 covers 7 bases. Germline trimming cut 0 bases from V and 4 bases from J; bases unmatched to any gene: 15. CDR3 length: 18 residues. Germline CDR1 and CDR2: SGHRS and YFSETQ. In nucleotides, the CDR3 is TGCGCCAGCAGCTTGGCCAAACTTGGACAGGCTAGCGTCTATGGCTACACCTTC. This gives the protein CASSLAKLGQASVYGYTF. Based on the CDR3 plus reference TRBV5-1 and TRBJ1-2, the full variable domain is KAGVTQTPRYLIKTRGQQVTLSCSPISGHRSVSWYQQTPGQGLQFLFEYFSETQRNKGNFPGRFSGRQFSNSRSEMNVSTLELGDSALYLCASSLAKLGQASVYGYTFGSGTRLTVV.

The chain carries TRBV7-9 and TRBJ2-3; 9 nucleotides match TRBD1. The CDR3 runs 17 residues. Losses at the gene ends were 8 bases for V and 2 bases for J; bases not matched to a gene: 14. In germline, CDR1 is SEHNR, CDR2 FQNEAQ (reference sequence). CDR3: CASVPGQGSPTTDTQYF. As DNA, the CDR3 is TGTGCCAGCGTCCCGGGACAGGGTTCCCCAACCACAGATACGCAGTATTTT.

The chain carries TRBV19 and TRBJ1-3; D is uncertain. The germline V gene encodes CDR1 LNHDA and CDR2 SQIVND (reference sequence). V lost 7 bases, J lost 3 bases, and 19 bases lay in between. This CDR3 is 16 amino acids long. The CDR3 spells CASTPTLVLGGNTIYF. The CDR3, as DNA: TGTGCCAGTACTCCCACCCTAGTCCTGGGTGGAAACACCATATATTTT.

V and J are TRBV27 and TRBJ2-7; 7 bases agree with TRBD1. The germline gives CDR1 MNHEY, CDR2 SMNVEV (reference sequence). The CDR3 extends over 11 amino acids. V was pared by 10 bases and J by 6 bases, with 6 bases of the junction left unmatched. The CDR3 coding sequence is TGTGCCACTGCACAGGGGAGCGAGCAGTACTTC. Amino acid sequence: CATAQGSEQYF.

The table lists this clone with a count of one. The chain uses TRBV29-1 and TRBJ2-1, with a possible D match to TRBD2 (6 bases). Germline V CDR1 and CDR2: SQVTM, ANQGSEA. Trimming took off 7 bases at V and 8 bases at J, with 15 bases between the two ends. The CDR3 is 12 amino acids. The CDR3 spells CSGRLVPYEQFF. CDR3 sequence (DNA): TGCAGCGGCCGACTAGTTCCCTATGAGCAGTTCTTC.

This clone has just one count. This sequence joins TRBV7-9 and TRBJ2-3, with a weak D call TRBD2 (6 bases). The germline V gene has CDR1 SEHNR and CDR2 FQNEAQ (reference sequence). This CDR3 contains 12 residues. With 1 base removed from V and 8 bases from J, the gap between germline ends came to 7 bases. CDR3 in DNA: TGTGCCAGCAGCTTAGACGGGAGTACGCAGTATTTT. Translation gives CASSLDGSTQYF.

The chain carries TRBV2 and TRBJ1-6, with D perhaps matching TRBD1 (5 bases). Trimming cost V 7 bases and J 4 bases, with 8 bases left between them. CDR3 length: 13 residues. The germline CDR1 and CDR2 sequences are SNHLY and FYNNEI. The CDR3 nucleotides are TGTGCCAGCATGGGGCCATATAATTCACCCCTCCACTTT. Its protein product is CASMGPYNSPLHF.

The J gene is TRBJ2-6, the V gene TRBV19; 7 bases agree with TRBD1. Germline values: CDR1 LNHDA, CDR2 SQIVND (reference sequence). CDR3 length equals 15 residues. Trimming cost V 5 bases and J 3 bases; bases outside gene matches: 4. This chain's CDR3 is CASSLTGFGANVLTF. In nucleotides, the CDR3 is TGTGCCAGTAGTTTGACAGGGTTTGGGGCCAACGTCCTGACTTTC.

V and J are TRBV11-3 and TRBJ2-7, with D unclear. Trimming took 1 base from V and 4 from J, leaving 8 bases between them. Looked up from germline, CDR1 is SGHNT and CDR2 is YENEEA. This CDR3 contains 13 residues. The CDR3 DNA reads as TGTGCCAGCAGCTTAGGGTACGGGTACGAGCAGTACTTC. Its translation is CASSLGYGYEQYF.

This clone is a singleton in its sample. The chain couples TRBV5-4 to TRBJ2-7, with TRBD1 matching 9 bases. The CDR3 length is 17 residues. Per the germline V gene, CDR1 is SGHNT and CDR2 is YYREEE (reference sequence). With 4 bases clipped from V and 2 bases from J, the junction kept 13 bases outside the gene matches. The CDR3 nucleotides read TGTGCCAGCAGCGACTTTTACCTCCGGGACAGGGCCTACGAGCAGTACTTC. Protein sequence: CASSDFYLRDRAYEQYF.

The sample holds one count of this clone. V gene TRBV19 combines with J gene TRBJ2-7, with 9 nucleotides matching TRBD2. This CDR3 comprises 16 residues. The V gene end was trimmed by 0 bases and the J gene end by 2 bases; junction bases not matched to a gene: 5. From germline, CDR1 is LNHDA and CDR2 SQIVND (reference sequence). CDR3: CASSIEGASGAYEQYF. The CDR3 DNA reads TGTGCCAGTAGTATAGAAGGGGCTAGCGGGGCCTACGAGCAGTACTTC.

The V and J genes are TRBV5-5 and TRBJ2-6; a weak D match, TRBD1 (6 bases). V was cut by 0 bases and J by 0 bases, with 13 bases left in between. Looked up from germline, CDR1 is SGHKS and CDR2 is YYEKEE (reference sequence). The CDR3 is 18 residues long. In DNA form, the CDR3 reads TGTGCCAGCAGCTTGGTCTGGGGACACCGCTCTGGGGCCAACGTCCTGACTTTC. This encodes CASSLVWGHRSGANVLTF.

The chain links TRBV7-8 to TRBJ2-7; 7 positions match TRBD2. V was pared by 1 base and J by 3 bases, with 3 bases of the junction left unmatched. The V gene's germline CDR1 is SGHVS and CDR2 FQNEAQ. There are 14 residues in the CDR3. The CDR3 protein is CASSLGSGVYEQYF. CDR3 sequence (DNA): TGTGCCAGCAGCTTAGGGAGCGGGGTCTACGAGCAGTACTTC.

The V and J genes are TRBV7-2 and TRBJ2-1; D is ambiguous. Trimming took off 1 base at V and 5 bases at J, with 12 bases between the two ends. This CDR3 comprises 15 residues. Per the germline V gene, CDR1 is SGHTA and CDR2 is FQGNSA. The CDR3 spells CASSLELGRHNEQFF. The CDR3, as DNA: TGTGCCAGCAGCTTAGAACTGGGCCGACACAATGAGCAGTTCTTC.

This chain links TRBV18 with TRBJ2-2; D is uncertain. Trimming cost V 6 bases and J 3 bases, with 11 bases left between them. The CDR3 has 14 residues. CDR1 is KGHSH and CDR2 is LQKENI in the germline V gene. CDR3 DNA sequence: TGTGCCAGCTCCCTGGGCCGAGACACCGGGGAGCTGTTTTTT. Translating it yields CASSLGRDTGELFF.

This chain links TRBV6-7 with TRBJ2-5, with 11 nucleotides matching TRBD2. TRBV6-7 is an ORF for which the function is uncertain. This CDR3 has 20 residues. Trimming at V came to 0 bases and at J to 1 base, leaving 13 bases not matched to a gene. This CDR3 reads CASSYSRIAGGTPPQETQYF. The CDR3 DNA reads as TGTGCCAGCAGTTACTCGAGGATAGCGGGAGGGACCCCTCCCCAAGAGACCCAGTACTTC.